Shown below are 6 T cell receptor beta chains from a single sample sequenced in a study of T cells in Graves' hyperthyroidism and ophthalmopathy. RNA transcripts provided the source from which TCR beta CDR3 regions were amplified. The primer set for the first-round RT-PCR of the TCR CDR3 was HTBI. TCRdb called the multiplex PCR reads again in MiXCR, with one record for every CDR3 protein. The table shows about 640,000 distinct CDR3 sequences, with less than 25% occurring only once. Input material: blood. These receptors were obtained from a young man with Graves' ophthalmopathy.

CDR3 nucleotide sequence: TGTGCCAGCAGCGTCTCACCCGGACAGGGTGAAAATGAGCAGTTCTTC. It translates to CASSVSPGQGENEQFF. The chain uses TRBV9 and TRBJ2-1; TRBD1 agrees at 8 bases. The CDR3 sequence is 16 residues long. The V and J ends lost 2 bases and 7 bases, in that order; junction bases with no gene match: 11. Germline-derived CDR1 and CDR2 are SGDLS and YYNGEE. The whole variable domain, filled in from reference TRBV9 and TRBJ2-1, reads DSGVTQTPKHLITATGQRVTLRCSPRSGDLSVYWYQQSLDQGLQFLIQYYNGEERAKGNILERFSAQQFPDLHSELNLSSLELGDSALYFCASSVSPGQGENEQFFGPGTRLTVL.

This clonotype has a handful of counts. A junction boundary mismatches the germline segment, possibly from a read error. The chain's CDR3 is CAWSILAGATGELSF. The CDR3 nucleotides are TGTGCCTGGAGTATACTAGCGGGAGCTACCGGGGAGCTGTCTTTT. This sequence joins TRBV30 and TRBJ2-2; TRBD2 agrees at 11 bases. This CDR3 spans 15 amino acids. Germline V lookup: CDR1 GTSNPN, CDR2 SVGIG (reference sequence).

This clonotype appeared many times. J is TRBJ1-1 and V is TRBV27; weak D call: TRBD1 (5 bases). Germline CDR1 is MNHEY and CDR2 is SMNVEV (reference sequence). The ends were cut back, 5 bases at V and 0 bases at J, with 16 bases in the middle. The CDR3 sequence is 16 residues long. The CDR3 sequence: CASSPSSGTVNTEAFF. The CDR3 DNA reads TGTGCCAGCAGTCCCTCCTCCGGGACGGTGAACACTGAAGCTTTCTTT.

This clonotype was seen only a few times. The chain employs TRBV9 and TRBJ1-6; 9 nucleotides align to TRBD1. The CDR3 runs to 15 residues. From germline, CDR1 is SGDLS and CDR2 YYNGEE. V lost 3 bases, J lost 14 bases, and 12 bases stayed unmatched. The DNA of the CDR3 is TGTGCCAGCAGCGATTTACCGGGACAGGGAAAATCCCTCCACTTT. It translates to CASSDLPGQGKSLHF.

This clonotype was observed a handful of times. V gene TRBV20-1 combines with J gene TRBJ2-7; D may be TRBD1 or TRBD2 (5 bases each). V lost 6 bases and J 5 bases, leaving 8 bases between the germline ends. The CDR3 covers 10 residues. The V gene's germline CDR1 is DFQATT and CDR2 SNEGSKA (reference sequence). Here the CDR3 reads CSARDDEQYF. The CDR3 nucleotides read TGCAGTGCCAGGGACGACGAGCAGTACTTC.

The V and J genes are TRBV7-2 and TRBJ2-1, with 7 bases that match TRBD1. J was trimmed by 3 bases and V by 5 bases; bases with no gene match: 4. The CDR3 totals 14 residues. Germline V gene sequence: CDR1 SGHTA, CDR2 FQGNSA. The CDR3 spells CASSQGQIYNEQFF. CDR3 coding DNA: TGTGCCAGCAGCCAGGGACAGATCTACAATGAGCAGTTCTTC. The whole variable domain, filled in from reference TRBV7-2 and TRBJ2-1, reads GAGVSQSPSNKVTEKGKDVELRCDPISGHTALYWYRQSLGQGLEFLIYFQGNSAPDKSGLPSDRFSAERTGGSVSTLTIQRTQQEDSAVYLCASSQGQIYNEQFFGPGTRLTVL.